The T cell receptor beta chain under discussion was sequenced for a study of Ad26.COV2.S vaccination and SARS-CoV-2 variants. The CDR3 spans 15 residues. The V end lost 4 bases, the J end lost 3 bases, and 11 bases lay between the germline ends. Germline-derived CDR1 and CDR2 are SGDLS and YYNGEE. TCRdb keeps only in-frame clones here, not all; method: immunoSEQ multiplex PCR. The table includes about 350,000 clones, 88% detected once. The treatment denotes: over 15 received Ad26.COV2.S at low or high dose, single or two shots; roughly five received placebo; per-sample allocation not given. The investigators took samples on day 63 after the first vaccine or placebo injection.

The specimen was peripheral blood, collected in a trial of Ad26.COV2.S vaccine versus placebo. The chain has TRBV9 and TRBJ2-6; D is possibly TRBD1 (6 bases). The TCR sequence derives from a person aged 18-65 years who received the Ad26.COV2.S COVID-19 vaccine or a placebo. The CDR3: CASSRGGDGANVLTF. CDR3 DNA: TGTGCCAGCAGCAGAGGGGGAGATGGGGCCAACGTCCTGACTTTC.